The text below deals with one T cell receptor (beta chain). The antigen is undetermined. From germline, CDR1 is LGHNA and CDR2 YNFKEQ. V was shortened by 4 bases and J by 0 bases, with 10 bases between the two germline ends. The CDR3 loop spans 15 amino acids. The entry originates in a study of graft-versus-host responses after intestinal transplantation. Background on the study: For around 3 years after anti-thymocyte globulin induction, all recipients took tacrolimus and steroids.

This table comes from immunoSEQ multiplex PCR, and its TCRdb copy is limited to in-frame clones, with some not included. In the table there are tens of thousands of clones, 80% to 95% of which are singletons. This sequence was found in a human donor who received an intestinal transplant. The genes are TRBV4-2 and TRBJ2-1; possible D gene TRBD2, 6 bases. This sample comprised unstimulated CD8+ T cells sorted from spleen or lymph node cells, obtained before intestinal transplant. CDR3 in amino acids: CASSLGGDSYNEQFF. The CDR3 DNA sequence: TGTGCCAGCAGCCTTGGCGGGGACTCCTACAATGAGCAGTTCTTC.